The source of this T cell receptor beta chain is a study of T-cell memory formation after mild COVID-19. Overall study findings and caveats: Contracting clones localized mainly to CM and EM when CD4+ and mainly to EMRA when CD8+. Memory sampled before infection contained some responding clones, suggesting cross-reactive memory joined. Later expanders leaned CD4+, whereas clones that contracted between day 15 and 85 were balanced CD4/CD8.

Of note for this clonotype: As yet, its antigen is unknown.

After 5'RACE with constant-segment primers, TCR alpha and TCR beta cDNA libraries carrying sample barcodes and UMIs were obtained. MiXCR was run by TCRdb on the 5' RACE reads, yielding one entry per CDR3 protein. The table shows roughly 500,000 distinct CDR3 sequences, with 20% occurring only once. This receptor was taken from an adult woman who had mild COVID-19 (a few samples of this study predate the infection). Cell type and time point are not known. The specimen sequenced was PBMCs or a T cell subset sorted from them (not recorded which).

CDR3 bases: TGCAGTGCCCGCGAAGGCACTGAAGCTTTCTTT. Translation: CSAREGTEAFF. The chain uses TRBV20-1 and TRBJ1-1; the D is unclear. The CDR3 is 11 amino acids. Per the germline V gene, CDR1 is DFQATT and CDR2 is SNEGSKA (reference sequence). The V gene lost 6 bases and the J gene lost 4 bases, with 9 bases spanning the gap.